This T cell receptor beta chain is from a study of blood T cell repertoires in COVID-19. Study context: T cells, B-cell-depleted T cells, or PBMCs supplied cDNA or gDNA.

Methods used by the authors: Reference gene primers were amplified, and this amplification served to estimate nucleated cell counts. Clones were sequenced by immunoSEQ multiplex PCR, and TCRdb holds only the in-frame ones, with some missing. V and J calls and clone size are copied from that table; D and trimming were computed from the DNA. In the table there are around 91,000 clones, about 85% of which are singletons. V shed 0 bases, J shed 2 bases, and the junction held 9 bases outside the gene matches. Germline loops: CDR1 SGHVS, CDR2 FQNEAQ. The CDR3 length is 18 residues. This sequence joins TRBV7-8 and TRBJ2-7; TRBD2 matches 11 bases. This receptor was identified in a man older than 75 with acute or convalescent COVID-19. Specimen: peripheral blood. CDR3 in amino acids: CASSLAPPGLAATYEQYF. The CDR3 DNA is TGTGCCAGCAGCTTAGCCCCCCCGGGACTAGCGGCAACCTACGAGCAGTACTTC.